A selection of T cell receptor beta chains follows, all from one sample in a study of T cell responses to AZD1222 COVID-19 vaccine. Here immunoSEQ multiplex PCR was the method, and the copy in TCRdb shows in-frame clones only, minus some. The sample has about 120,000 clones, around nine tenths seen once. Specimen: peripheral blood, collected 28 days after the second AZD1222 dose. These receptors all come from an adult who received the AZD1222 COVID-19 vaccine. Both conserved end residues are part of each CDR3. Fields, in order: D gene, clone size, V gene, J gene, CDR3 protein, CDR3 DNA. The D gene is left open where the match is weak. The listing skips clone size in some rows; elsewhere it reads once, few, many or a size class.

>-|-|TRBV21-1|TRBJ1-5
CASSKRGGANQPQHF
TGTGCCAGCAGCAAAAGGGGGGGGGCCAATCAGCCCCAGCATTTT
>-|-|TRBV27|TRBJ2-7
CASTPLGSRNEQYF
TGTGCCAGCACCCCCTTGGGGAGTCGGAACGAGCAGTACTTC
>TRBD2|-|TRBV4-2|TRBJ2-5
CASSQIAGGGETQYF
TGTGCCAGCAGCCAAATAGCGGGAGGGGGGGAGACCCAGTACTTC
>TRBD1|-|TRBV7-9|TRBJ2-6
CASRTLGQGASGANVLTF
TGTGCCAGCAGGACACTGGGACAGGGGGCCTCTGGGGCCAACGTCCTGACTTTC
>TRBD1|-|TRBV4-2|TRBJ1-2
CASSQDGTEQGAGGYTF
TGTGCCAGCAGCCAAGACGGCACCGAACAGGGGGCAGGAGGCTACACCTTC
>TRBD1|-|TRBV5-1|TRBJ1-4
CASSPGTAPNEKLFF
TGCGCCAGCAGCCCCGGGACAGCTCCTAATGAAAAACTGTTTTTT
>-|once|TRBV11-2|TRBJ2-7
CASSLDRGEQYF
TGTGCCAGCAGCTTAGACAGGGGCGAGCAGTACTTC
>-|-|TRBV5-1|TRBJ1-1
CASSLAGDSGEAFF
TGCGCCAGCAGCTTGGCCGGAGACAGCGGTGAAGCTTTCTTT
>TRBD1|-|TRBV28|TRBJ1-5
CASNVPGGNQPQHF
TGTGCCAGCAACGTGCCAGGGGGGAATCAGCCCCAGCATTTT
>-|-|TRBV11-3|TRBJ2-7
CASSLDLTERDGRIYEQYF
TGTGCCAGCAGCTTAGACCTCACAGAAAGGGACGGGAGAATTTACGAGCAGTACTTC
>-|-|TRBV6-1|TRBJ1-2
CASSEGPGGIYGYTF
TGTGCCAGCAGTGAAGGACCCGGCGGGATCTATGGCTACACCTTC
>-|-|TRBV12-3/TRBV12-4|TRBJ1-1
CASLRGQNTEAFF
TGTGCCTCACTTAGGGGACAGAACACTGAAGCTTTCTTT
>TRBD1|-|TRBV5-4|TRBJ1-2
CASSEQGAETF
TGTGCCAGCAGCGAACAGGGGGCGGAGACCTTC
>-|-|TRBV28|TRBJ1-1
CASSFSPRGGEDTEAFF
TGTGCCAGCAGTTTTTCTCCAAGGGGAGGCGAAGACACTGAAGCTTTCTTT
>-|-|TRBV28|TRBJ2-3
CASSTSASGSTDTQYF
-
>-|once|TRBV19|TRBJ1-5
CASSMVRVGNQPQHF
TGTGCCAGTAGTATGGTGAGGGTAGGCAATCAGCCCCAGCATTTT
>-|-|TRBV18|TRBJ2-3
CASSPRDSITDTQYF
TGTGCCAGCTCACCACGGGACTCCATCACAGATACGCAGTATTTT
>TRBD2|-|TRBV7-9|TRBJ2-3
CASSWQAGALDTQYF
TGTGCCAGCAGCTGGCAAGCGGGAGCTTTAGATACGCAGTATTTT
>TRBD1|-|TRBV28|TRBJ2-7
CASKGQGYYEQYF
TGTGCCAGCAAGGGACAGGGATACTACGAGCAGTACTTC
>-|-|TRBV19|TRBJ1-5
CASKESQYSNQPQHF
TGTGCCAGTAAGGAGAGCCAATATAGCAATCAGCCCCAGCATTTT
>-|-|TRBV9|TRBJ2-7
CASSGKNYEQYF
TGTGCCAGCAGCGGAAAAAACTACGAGCAGTACTTC
>TRBD1|-|TRBV18|TRBJ1-2
CASSPISQQGQGDYGYTF
TGTGCCAGCTCACCAATTAGCCAACAGGGACAGGGCGACTATGGCTACACCTTC
>-|-|TRBV5-1|TRBJ2-2
CASSLAAGHTGELFF
TGCGCCAGCAGCTTGGCAGCAGGGCACACCGGGGAGCTGTTTTTT
>-|once|TRBV11-2|TRBJ2-3
CASSHLGGRDGADTQYF
TGTGCCAGCAGCCACCTGGGCGGTCGCGATGGGGCTGATACGCAGTATTTT
>-|-|TRBV19|TRBJ1-5
CASSSTGSVNQPQHF
TGTGCCAGTAGTAGCACAGGGTCGGTAAATCAGCCCCAGCATTTT
>-|-|TRBV5-1|TRBJ2-3
CASSLEASFSTDTQYF
TGCGCCAGCAGCTTAGAAGCAAGCTTTAGCACAGATACGCAGTATTTT
>TRBD1|-|TRBV5-4|TRBJ2-1
CASSLGLGQGANNEQFF
TGTGCCAGCAGCTTGGGCCTGGGACAGGGGGCCAACAATGAGCAGTTCTTC
>-|-|TRBV18|TRBJ1-6
CASSPNLSSYNSPLHF
TGTGCCAGCTCACCAAACCTCAGCTCCTATAATTCACCCCTCCACTTT
>-|-|TRBV11-2|TRBJ2-7
CASSWDQQYEQYF
TGTGCCAGCAGCTGGGACCAGCAATACGAGCAGTACTTC
>-|few|TRBV27|TRBJ2-3
CASSFSKQGDTQYF
TGTGCCAGCAGTTTCTCCAAACAGGGAGATACGCAGTATTTT
>-|-|TRBV15|TRBJ1-1
CATRQGGGTEAFF
TGTGCCACCAGGCAAGGGGGGGGCACTGAAGCTTTCTTT
>TRBD2|-|TRBV5-4|TRBJ2-3
CASSSGTSGTDTQYF
TGTGCCAGCAGCTCCGGGACTAGCGGCACAGATACGCAGTATTTT
>-|-|TRBV28|TRBJ1-1
CASRGIVEAFF
TGTGCCAGCAGGGGGATTGTAGAAGCTTTCTTT
>TRBD2|-|TRBV7-2|TRBJ2-1
CASSPASGYNEQFF
TGTGCCAGCAGCCCCGCTAGCGGATACAATGAGCAGTTCTTC
>TRBD1|-|TRBV2|TRBJ2-5
CASSDRPSTGASKETQYF
TGTGCCAGCAGTGATCGTCCGTCGACAGGGGCGAGCAAAGAGACCCAGTACTTC
>-|-|TRBV14|TRBJ2-6
CASSPQGSGANVLTF
TGTGCCAGCAGCCCACAGGGATCCGGGGCCAACGTCCTGACTTTC
>-|few|TRBV5-1|TRBJ1-2
CASSLDDSRTNYGYTF
TGCGCCAGCAGCTTGGACGACAGTAGAACTAACTATGGCTACACCTTC
>-|-|TRBV2|TRBJ2-1
CARGTSYNEQFF
TGTGCCCGGGGAACCTCCTACAATGAGCAGTTCTTC
>-|-|TRBV5-1|TRBJ2-1
CASSFTGSPSYNEQFF
TGCGCCAGCAGCTTTACAGGGTCCCCCTCCTACAATGAGCAGTTCTTC
>-|-|TRBV9|TRBJ2-1
CASSVQAGANEQFF
TGTGCCAGCAGCGTACAGGCCGGAGCCAATGAGCAGTTCTTC
>-|-|TRBV3-1/TRBV3-2|TRBJ1-1
CASSLRGTEAFF
TGTGCCAGCAGCCTAAGGGGGACTGAAGCTTTCTTT
>TRBD2|few|TRBV30|TRBJ2-3
CAWSALTSGNTDTQYF
TGTGCCTGGAGTGCCCTGACTAGCGGGAACACAGATACGCAGTATTTT
>TRBD1|-|TRBV27|TRBJ1-6
CASNEQGNNSPLHF
TGTGCCAGCAACGAACAGGGGAATAATTCACCCCTCCACTTT
>TRBD2|-|TRBV14|TRBJ2-3
CASSQLISGRSSDTQYF
TGTGCCAGCAGCCAATTGATTAGCGGGAGATCTTCAGATACGCAGTATTTT
>-|-|TRBV7-9|TRBJ1-5
CASSSTTFNQPQHF
TGTGCCAGCAGCTCTACTACCTTCAATCAGCCCCAGCATTTT
>TRBD1|-|TRBV9|TRBJ1-2
CASSVGSRDRGLNGYTF
TGTGCCAGCAGCGTAGGGTCCCGGGACAGGGGGCTCAATGGCTACACCTTC
>TRBD2|-|TRBV6-6|TRBJ2-7
CARRPAGPSSYEQYF
TGTGCCCGCCGGCCAGCGGGACCTTCCTCCTACGAGCAGTACTTC
>-|-|TRBV29-1|TRBJ1-1
CSVEKNKGYTEAFF
TGCAGCGTCGAAAAAAACAAGGGGTACACTGAAGCTTTCTTT
>-|once|TRBV11-1|TRBJ2-5
CASSLWGQETQYF
TGTGCCAGCAGCTTATGGGGTCAAGAGACCCAGTACTTC
>-|-|TRBV5-1|TRBJ1-6
CASNPSEWHNSPLHF
TGCGCCAGCAACCCCTCCGAATGGCATAATTCACCCCTCCACTTT
>TRBD2|-|TRBV7-2|TRBJ2-1
CASSLEGSGPSSYNEQFF
TGTGCCAGCAGCTTAGAGGGTAGCGGGCCCTCCTCCTACAATGAGCAGTTCTTC
>-|-|TRBV2|TRBJ1-4
CASSYQGGDEKLFF
TGTGCCAGCAGTTATCAGGGTGGGGATGAAAAACTGTTTTTT
>TRBD2|-|TRBV14|TRBJ2-7
CASSRGLAELYEQYF
TGTGCCAGCAGCCGGGGACTAGCGGAGCTCTACGAGCAGTACTTC
>-|-|TRBV6-5|TRBJ2-2
CARANTGELFF
TGTGCCAGAGCTAACACCGGGGAGCTGTTTTTT
>-|-|TRBV6-5|TRBJ2-7
CASSIDYGPPLQYF
TGTGCCAGCAGCATCGACTACGGACCCCCTTTGCAGTACTTC